This TCR beta chain appears in the sequencing data of a study of T-cell memory formation after mild COVID-19. Study findings and constraints: Clones contracting across day 15 to 85 had a balanced CD4/CD8 profile; later expanding clones leaned CD4+. Memory from before infection featured some responding clones, which suggests cross-reactive memory joined. CD4+ contracting clones were mainly CM and EM; CD8+ ones, EMRA.

TCRdb reprocessed the 5' RACE reads with MiXCR, giving one entry per CDR3 protein. The table includes 380,000 or so distinct CDR3 sequences, over 13% detected once. A remark on this clonotype: What it recognizes is unknown.

Trimming took 6 bases from V and 3 from J; bases not matched to a gene: 5. CDR1 is MNHEY, CDR2 SVGEGT, per germline. The CDR3 has 13 residues. J is TRBJ2-7 and V is TRBV6-2 or TRBV6-3, with 7 positions matching TRBD2. The sequencing sample was made of PBMCs or a T cell subset sorted from them (not recorded which). This sequence originates from a young man who had mild COVID-19 (a few samples of this study predate the infection). Cell type and time point are not known. The CDR3 DNA is TGTGCCAGCAGCCGCGGGGGATTCTACGAGCAGTACTTC. Its protein is CASSRGGFYEQYF.